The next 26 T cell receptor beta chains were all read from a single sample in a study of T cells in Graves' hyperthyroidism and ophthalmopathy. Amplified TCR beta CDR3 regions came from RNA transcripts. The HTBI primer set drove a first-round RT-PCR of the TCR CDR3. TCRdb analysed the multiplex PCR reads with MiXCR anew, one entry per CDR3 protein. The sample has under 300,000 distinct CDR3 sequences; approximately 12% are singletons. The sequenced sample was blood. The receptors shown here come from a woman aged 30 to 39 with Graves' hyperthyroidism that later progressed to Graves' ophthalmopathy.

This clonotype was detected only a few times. The CDR3 is CASSLAVRETQYF. The CDR3, as DNA: TGTGCCAGCAGCTTAGCGGTGCGGGAGACCCAGTACTTC. The chain uses TRBV7-2 and TRBJ2-5; D is ambiguous. The V gene's germline CDR1 is SGHTA and CDR2 FQGNSA. This CDR3 has 13 residues. Trimming took 0 bases from V and 5 from J, leaving 7 bases between them.

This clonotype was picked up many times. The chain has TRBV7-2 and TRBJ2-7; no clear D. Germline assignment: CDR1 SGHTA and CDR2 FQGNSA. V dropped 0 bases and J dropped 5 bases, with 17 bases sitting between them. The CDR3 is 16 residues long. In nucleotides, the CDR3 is TGTGCCAGCAGCTTAGCAGGAGACGGATTCCAGGACGAGCAGTACTTC. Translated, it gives CASSLAGDGFQDEQYF.

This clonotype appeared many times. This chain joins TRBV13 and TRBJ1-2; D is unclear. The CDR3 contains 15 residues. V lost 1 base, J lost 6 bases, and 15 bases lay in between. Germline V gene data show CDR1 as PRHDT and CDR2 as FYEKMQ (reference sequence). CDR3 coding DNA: TGTGCCAGCAGCTTAGACACACAATCCGAGGATGGCTACACCTTC. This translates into CASSLDTQSEDGYTF.

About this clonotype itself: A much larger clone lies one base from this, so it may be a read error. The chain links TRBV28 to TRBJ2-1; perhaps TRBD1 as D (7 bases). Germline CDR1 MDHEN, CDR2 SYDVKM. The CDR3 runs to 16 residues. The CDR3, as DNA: TGTGCCGGCAGTCCCACGGACAGGAGGGGCTACAATGAGCAGTTCTTC. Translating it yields CAGSPTDRRGYNEQFF.

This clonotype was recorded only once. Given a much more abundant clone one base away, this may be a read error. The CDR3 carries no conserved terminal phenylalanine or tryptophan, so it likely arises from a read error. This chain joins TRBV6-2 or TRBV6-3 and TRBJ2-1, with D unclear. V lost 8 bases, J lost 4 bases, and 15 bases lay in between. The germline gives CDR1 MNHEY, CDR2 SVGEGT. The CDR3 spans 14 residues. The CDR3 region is CASRSPVEYNEQFS. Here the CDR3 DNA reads TGTGCCAGCCGGTCCCCCGTGGAATACAATGAGCAGTTCTCC.

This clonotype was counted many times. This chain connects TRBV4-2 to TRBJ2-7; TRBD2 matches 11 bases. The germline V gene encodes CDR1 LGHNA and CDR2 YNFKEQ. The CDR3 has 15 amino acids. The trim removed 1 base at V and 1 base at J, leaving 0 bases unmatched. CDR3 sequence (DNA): TGTGCCAGCAGCCAAGGACTAGCGGGATCCTACGAGCAGTACTTC. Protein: CASSQGLAGSYEQYF.

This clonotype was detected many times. The CDR3 is CATSSGTSSDTQYF. The CDR3 nucleotides are TGTGCCACCAGCAGCGGGACTAGCAGCGATACGCAGTATTTT. The V call is TRBV15, the J call TRBJ2-3; 9 bases agree with TRBD2. The J segment lost 6 bases and the V segment lost 3 bases, leaving 4 bases of the junction unmatched. CDR3 length: 14 residues. Per the germline V gene, CDR1 is LNHNV and CDR2 is YYDKDF (reference sequence).

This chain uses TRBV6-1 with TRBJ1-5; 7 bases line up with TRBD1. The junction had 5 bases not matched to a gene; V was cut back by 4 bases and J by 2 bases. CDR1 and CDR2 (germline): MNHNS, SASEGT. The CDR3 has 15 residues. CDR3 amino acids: CASSAGGGGNQPQHF. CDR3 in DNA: TGTGCCAGCAGTGCAGGGGGGGGGGGCAATCAGCCCCAGCATTTT.

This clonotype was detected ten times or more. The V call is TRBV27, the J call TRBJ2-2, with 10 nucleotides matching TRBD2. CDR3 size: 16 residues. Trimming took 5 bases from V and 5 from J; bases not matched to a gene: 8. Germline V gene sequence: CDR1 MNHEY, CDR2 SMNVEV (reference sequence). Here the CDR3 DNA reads TGTGCCAGCAGTCCGACGACTAGCGGGCGAACCGGGGAGCTGTTTTTT. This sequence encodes CASSPTTSGRTGELFF.

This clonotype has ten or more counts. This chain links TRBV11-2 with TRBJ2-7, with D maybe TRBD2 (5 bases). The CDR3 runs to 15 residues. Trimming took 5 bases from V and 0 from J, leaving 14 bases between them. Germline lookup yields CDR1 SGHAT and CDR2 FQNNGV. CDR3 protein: CASSPPGWSSYEQYF. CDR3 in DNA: TGTGCCAGCAGCCCCCCGGGGTGGAGCTCCTACGAGCAGTACTTC.

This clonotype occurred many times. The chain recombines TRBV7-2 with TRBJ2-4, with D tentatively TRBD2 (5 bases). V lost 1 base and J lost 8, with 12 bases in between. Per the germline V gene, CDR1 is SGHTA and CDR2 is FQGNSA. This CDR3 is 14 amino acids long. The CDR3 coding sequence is TGTGCCAGCAGCTTAGATGCGGTCGGGGACATTCAGTACTTC. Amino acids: CASSLDAVGDIQYF. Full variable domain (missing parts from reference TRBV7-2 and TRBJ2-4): GAGVSQSPSNKVTEKGKDVELRCDPISGHTALYWYRQSLGQGLEFLIYFQGNSAPDKSGLPSDRFSAERTGGSVSTLTIQRTQQEDSAVYLCASSLDAVGDIQYFGAGTRLSVL.

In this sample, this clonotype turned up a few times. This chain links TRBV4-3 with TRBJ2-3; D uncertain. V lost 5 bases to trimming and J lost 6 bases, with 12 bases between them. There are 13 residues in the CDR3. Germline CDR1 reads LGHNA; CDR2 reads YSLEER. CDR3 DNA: TGCGCCAGCAGCGAACGCGGTGGTGATACGCAGTATTTT. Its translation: CASSERGGDTQYF.

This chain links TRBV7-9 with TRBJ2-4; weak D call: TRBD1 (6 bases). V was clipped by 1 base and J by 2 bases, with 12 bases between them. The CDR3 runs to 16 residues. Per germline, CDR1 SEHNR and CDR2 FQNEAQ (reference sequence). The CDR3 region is CASSLGTVSTKNIQYF. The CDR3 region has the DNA TGTGCCAGCAGCTTAGGGACAGTTAGTACCAAAAACATTCAGTACTTC.

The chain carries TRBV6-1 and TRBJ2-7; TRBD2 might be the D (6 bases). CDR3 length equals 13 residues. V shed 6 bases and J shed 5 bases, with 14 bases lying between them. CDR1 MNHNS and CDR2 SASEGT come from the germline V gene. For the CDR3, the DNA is TGTGCCAGCAGGTGGGGGGAGGTTGACGAGCAGTACTTC. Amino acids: CASRWGEVDEQYF.

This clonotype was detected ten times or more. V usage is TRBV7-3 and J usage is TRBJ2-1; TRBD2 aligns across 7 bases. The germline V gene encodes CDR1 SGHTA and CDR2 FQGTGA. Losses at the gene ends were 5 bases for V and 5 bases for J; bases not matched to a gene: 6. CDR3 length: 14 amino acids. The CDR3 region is CASSRASGNNEQFF. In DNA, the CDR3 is TGTGCCAGCAGCCGGGCTAGCGGAAACAATGAGCAGTTCTTC.

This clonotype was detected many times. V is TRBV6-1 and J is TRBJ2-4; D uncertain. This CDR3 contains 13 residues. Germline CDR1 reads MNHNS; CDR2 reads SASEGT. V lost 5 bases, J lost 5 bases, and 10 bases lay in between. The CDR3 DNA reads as TGTGCCAGCAGTTCCGGAGCTCAAAACATTCAGTACTTC. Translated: CASSSGAQNIQYF.

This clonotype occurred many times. The CDR3 protein is CAISPGAAEAFF. The CDR3 bases are TGTGCCATCAGTCCGGGGGCTGCTGAAGCTTTCTTT. The V call is TRBV10-3, the J call TRBJ1-1; D is perhaps TRBD1 (6 bases). The CDR3 extends over 12 amino acids. The germline V and J ends were trimmed by 5 bases and 6 bases, with 10 bases remaining between them. Germline V gene data show CDR1 as ENHRY and CDR2 as SYGVKD.

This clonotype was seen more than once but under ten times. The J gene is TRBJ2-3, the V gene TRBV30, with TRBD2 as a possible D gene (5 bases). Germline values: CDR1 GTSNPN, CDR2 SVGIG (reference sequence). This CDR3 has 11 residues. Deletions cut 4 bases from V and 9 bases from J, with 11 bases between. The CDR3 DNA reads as TGTGCCTGGAACGGGGTGGGGACGCAGTATTTT. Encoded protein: CAWNGVGTQYF.

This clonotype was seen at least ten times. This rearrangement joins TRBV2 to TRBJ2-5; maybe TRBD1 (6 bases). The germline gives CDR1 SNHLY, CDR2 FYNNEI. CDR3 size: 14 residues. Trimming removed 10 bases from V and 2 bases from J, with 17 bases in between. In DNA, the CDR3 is TGTGCCACCCGTGAGGACAGTGGACAAGAGACCCAGTACTTC. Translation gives CATREDSGQETQYF. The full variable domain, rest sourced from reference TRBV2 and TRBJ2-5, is EPEVTQTPSHQVTQMGQEVILRCVPISNHLYFYWYRQILGQKVEFLVSFYNNEISEKSEIFDDQFSVERPDGSNFTLKIRSTKLEDSAMYFCATREDSGQETQYFGPGTRLLVL.

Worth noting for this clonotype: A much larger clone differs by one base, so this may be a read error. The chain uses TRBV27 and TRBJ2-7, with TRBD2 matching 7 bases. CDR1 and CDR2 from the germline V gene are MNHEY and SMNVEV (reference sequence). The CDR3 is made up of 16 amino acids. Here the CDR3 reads CASSNPMGEGRYEQNF. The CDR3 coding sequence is TGTGCCAGCAGTAACCCGATGGGGGAGGGCCGGTACGAGCAGAACTTC.

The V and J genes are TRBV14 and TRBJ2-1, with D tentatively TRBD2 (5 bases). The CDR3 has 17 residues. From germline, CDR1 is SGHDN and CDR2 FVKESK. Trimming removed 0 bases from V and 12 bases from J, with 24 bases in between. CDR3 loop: CASSQDPGILLGDGQFF. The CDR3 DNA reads TGTGCCAGCAGCCAAGATCCGGGGATTCTCCTTGGGGATGGGCAGTTCTTC.

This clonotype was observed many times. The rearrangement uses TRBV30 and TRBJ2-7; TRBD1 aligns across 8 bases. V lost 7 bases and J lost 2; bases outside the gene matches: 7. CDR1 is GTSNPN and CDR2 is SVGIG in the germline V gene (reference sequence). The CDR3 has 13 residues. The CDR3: CASSTGVPYEQYF. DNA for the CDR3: TGTGCCTCCTCGACAGGGGTCCCCTACGAGCAGTACTTC.

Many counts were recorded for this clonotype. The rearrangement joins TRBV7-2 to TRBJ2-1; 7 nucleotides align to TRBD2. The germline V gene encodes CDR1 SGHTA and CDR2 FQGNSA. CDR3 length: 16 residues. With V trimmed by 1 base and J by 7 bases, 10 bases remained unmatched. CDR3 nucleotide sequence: TGTGCCAGCAGCTTAGGGGGAGGGCTCGTTCGGAATGAGCAGTTCTTC. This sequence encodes CASSLGGGLVRNEQFF. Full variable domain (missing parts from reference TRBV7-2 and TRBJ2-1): GAGVSQSPSNKVTEKGKDVELRCDPISGHTALYWYRQSLGQGLEFLIYFQGNSAPDKSGLPSDRFSAERTGGSVSTLTIQRTQQEDSAVYLCASSLGGGLVRNEQFFGPGTRLTVL.

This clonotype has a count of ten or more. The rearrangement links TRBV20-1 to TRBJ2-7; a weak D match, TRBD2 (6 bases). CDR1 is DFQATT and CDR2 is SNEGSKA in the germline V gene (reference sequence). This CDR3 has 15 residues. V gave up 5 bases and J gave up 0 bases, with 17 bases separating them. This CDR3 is CSALTAGLYSYEQYF. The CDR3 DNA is TGCAGTGCTCTTACTGCGGGACTTTACTCCTACGAGCAGTACTTC.

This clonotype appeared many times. DNA for the CDR3: TGTGCCAGCAGTGACGACAGGGGAGGGAACACTGAAGCTTTCTTT. Protein sequence: CASSDDRGGNTEAFF. The V and J genes are TRBV25-1 and TRBJ1-1; 8 positions match TRBD1. Germline V gene data show CDR1 as MGHDK and CDR2 as SYGVNS. Trimming removed 3 bases from V and 1 base from J; junction bases left unmatched: 4. There are 15 residues in the CDR3.

CDR3 in amino acids: CASSYPDRQETQYF. CDR3 nucleotide sequence: TGTGCCAGCAGCTACCCGGACAGACAAGAGACCCAGTACTTC. The chain employs TRBV13 and TRBJ2-5; TRBD1 might be the D (6 bases). V lost 4 bases to trimming and J lost 2 bases, with 11 bases between them. The CDR3 spans 14 residues. CDR1 is PRHDT, CDR2 FYEKMQ, per germline (reference sequence). The full variable domain, in which reference TRBV13 and TRBJ2-5 provide the parts outside the CDR3, is AAGVIQSPRHLIKEKRETATLKCYPIPRHDTVYWYQQGPGQDPQFLISFYEKMQSDKGSIPDRFSAQQFSDYHSELNMSSLELGDSALYFCASSYPDRQETQYFGPGTRLLVL.